This T cell receptor (beta chain) was sequenced during a study of T cell responses to AZD1222 COVID-19 vaccine. Study findings and constraints: With dominance at 160-218 and 743-854, vaccine-associated CD4 TCRs spanned spike.

CDR3 length: 15 amino acids. With 3 bases removed from V and 0 bases from J, the gap between germline ends came to 9 bases. Germline CDR1 and CDR2: LNHDA and SQIVND (reference sequence). About this clone: Its antigen is unknown.

TCRdb's table, derived via immunoSEQ multiplex PCR, lists solely in-frame clones and lacks some. The sample shows roughly 100,000 clones, around 87% of them seen only once. The sample here was peripheral blood, taken 28 days after the second AZD1222 dose. The source is an adult who received the AZD1222 COVID-19 vaccine. The chain joins TRBV19 to TRBJ1-5, with D possibly matching TRBD1 (6 bases). The CDR3 protein is CASSMGTRSNQPQHF. CDR3 in DNA: TGTGCCAGTAGTATGGGGACACGTAGCAATCAGCCCCAGCATTTT.